These 7 T cell receptor beta chains originate from one sample sequenced in a study of CD8 T cells in cerebrospinal fluid in Alzheimer's disease. Reprocessing the 10x single-cell sequencing reads, TCRdb reports a single entry for every CDR3 protein and omits DNA. This sample contains roughly 480 distinct CDR3 sequences. The sequenced sample was cerebrospinal fluid. The origin of the receptors is a human donor with Parkinson's disease.

Frequency places this clonotype as medium-sized. The rearrangement uses TRBV6-4 and TRBJ2-1; no DNA is available, so the TRBD2 call from TCRdb remains unchecked. The CDR3 contains 13 residues. Germline loops: CDR1 MRHNA, CDR2 SNTAGT. CDR3 sequence: CASSEAGGFEQFF.

The rearrangement joins TRBV14 to TRBJ2-2; no DNA is available, so the TRBD1 call from TCRdb remains unchecked. This CDR3 has 17 residues. CDR1 SGHDN and CDR2 FVKESK come from the germline V gene. The chain's CDR3 is CASSQEIRGRGAGELFF.

Measured by frequency, this clonotype is medium-sized (0.01 to 0.1%). This chain uses TRBV5-6 with TRBJ2-2. Germline CDR1 SGHDT, CDR2 YYEEEE. This CDR3 is built from 17 residues. The CDR3 region is CASSSIQYIRPTGELFF.

Judged by frequency, this clonotype is large. The chain is built from TRBV7-9 and TRBJ2-3; the TCRdb call, TRBD1, lacks DNA for checking. CDR1 is SEHNR, CDR2 FQNEAQ, per germline (reference sequence). CDR3 length: 16 amino acids. The CDR3 loop is CASSLEAGATTDTQYF.

CDR3 amino acids: CASSEGGVLGYTF. This rearrangement joins TRBV25-1 to TRBJ1-2. The CDR3 spans 13 residues. Per germline, CDR1 MGHDK and CDR2 SYGVNS.

This clonotype counts as medium-sized by frequency. This chain joins TRBV7-8 and TRBJ1-2; the TRBD1 assignment by TCRdb is unverifiable without DNA. CDR1 and CDR2 from the germline V gene are SGHVS and FQNEAQ. The CDR3 is made up of 15 amino acids. CDR3 residues: CASSLFRGLNYGYTF.

This clonotype is medium-sized by frequency. V and J are TRBV4-3 and TRBJ2-5. The length of the CDR3 is 13 residues. Germline values: CDR1 LGHNA, CDR2 YSLEER. CDR3 sequence reads: CASSGGFQETQYF.